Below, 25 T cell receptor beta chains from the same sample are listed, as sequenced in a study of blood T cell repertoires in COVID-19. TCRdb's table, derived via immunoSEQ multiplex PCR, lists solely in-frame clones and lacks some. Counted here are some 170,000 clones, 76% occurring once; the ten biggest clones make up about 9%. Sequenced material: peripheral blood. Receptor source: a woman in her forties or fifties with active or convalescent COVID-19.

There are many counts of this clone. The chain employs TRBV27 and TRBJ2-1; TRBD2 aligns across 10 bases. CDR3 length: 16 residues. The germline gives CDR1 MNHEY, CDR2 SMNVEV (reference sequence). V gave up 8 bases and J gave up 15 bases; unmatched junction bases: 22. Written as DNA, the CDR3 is TGTGCCAGCTACCCCGCTAGCGGGAGCCCTCATCACGAACGGTTCTTC. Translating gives CASYPASGSPHHERFF.

The CDR3: CAWNPQGTNEKLFF. The CDR3 DNA follows: TGTGCCTGGAACCCACAGGGGACTAATGAAAAACTGTTTTTT. This chain uses TRBV30 with TRBJ1-4; 7 nucleotides line up with TRBD1. The CDR3 runs to 14 residues. Germline CDR1 is GTSNPN and CDR2 is SVGIG (reference sequence). J lost 2 bases, V lost 4 bases, and 4 bases had no gene match.

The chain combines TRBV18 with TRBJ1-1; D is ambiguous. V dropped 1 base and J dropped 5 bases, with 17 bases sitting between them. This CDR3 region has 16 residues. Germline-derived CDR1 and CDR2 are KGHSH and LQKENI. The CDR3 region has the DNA TGTGCCAGCTCACCACTTCCGTCGACGGCGGGAACTGAAGCTTTCTTT. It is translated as CASSPLPSTAGTEAFF.

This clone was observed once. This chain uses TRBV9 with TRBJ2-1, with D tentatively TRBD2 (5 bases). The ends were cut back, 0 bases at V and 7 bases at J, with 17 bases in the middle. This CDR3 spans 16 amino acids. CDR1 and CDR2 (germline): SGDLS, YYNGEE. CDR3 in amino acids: CASSVVAGQTGNEQFF. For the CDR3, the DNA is TGTGCCAGCAGCGTAGTGGCGGGTCAAACGGGGAATGAGCAGTTCTTC.

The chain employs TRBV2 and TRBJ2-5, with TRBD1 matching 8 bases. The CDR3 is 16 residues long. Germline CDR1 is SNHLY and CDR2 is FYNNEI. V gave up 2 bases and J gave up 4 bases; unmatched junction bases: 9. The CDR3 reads CASSELGVRGRETQYF. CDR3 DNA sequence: TGTGCCAGCAGTGAACTGGGTGTCAGGGGGCGAGAGACCCAGTACTTC.

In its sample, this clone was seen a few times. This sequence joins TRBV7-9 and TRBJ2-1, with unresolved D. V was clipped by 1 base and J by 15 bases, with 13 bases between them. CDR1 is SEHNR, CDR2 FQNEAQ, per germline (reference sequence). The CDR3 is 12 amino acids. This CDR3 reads CASSLELRGLFF. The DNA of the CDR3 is TGTGCCAGCAGCTTAGAACTTAGAGGTTTGTTCTTC.

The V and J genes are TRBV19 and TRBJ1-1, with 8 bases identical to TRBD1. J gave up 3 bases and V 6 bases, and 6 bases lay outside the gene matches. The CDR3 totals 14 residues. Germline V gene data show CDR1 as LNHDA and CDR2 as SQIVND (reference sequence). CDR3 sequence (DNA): TGTGCCAGTAGCCAAGGACAGGGCCACACTGAAGCTTTCTTT. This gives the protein CASSQGQGHTEAFF.

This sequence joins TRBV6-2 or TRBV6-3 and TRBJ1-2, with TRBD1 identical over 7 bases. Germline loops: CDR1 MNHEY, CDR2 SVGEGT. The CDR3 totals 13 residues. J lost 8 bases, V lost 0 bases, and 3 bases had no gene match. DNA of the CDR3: TGTGCCAGCAGTTACTCGACAGGGCTGGGCTACACCTTC. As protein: CASSYSTGLGYTF.

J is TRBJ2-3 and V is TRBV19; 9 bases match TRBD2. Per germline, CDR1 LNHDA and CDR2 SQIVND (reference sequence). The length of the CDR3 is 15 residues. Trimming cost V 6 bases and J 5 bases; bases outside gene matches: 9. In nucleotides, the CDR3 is TGTGCCAGTAGGACCCGGCGGGGGGGTGAAGATACGCAGTATTTT. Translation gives CASRTRRGGEDTQYF.

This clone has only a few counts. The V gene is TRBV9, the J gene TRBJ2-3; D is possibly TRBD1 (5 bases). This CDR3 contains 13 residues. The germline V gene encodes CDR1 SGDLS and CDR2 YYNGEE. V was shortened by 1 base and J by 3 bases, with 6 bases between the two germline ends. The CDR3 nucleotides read TGTGCCAGCAGCGTAAAGGGGACAGATACGCAGTATTTT. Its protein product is CASSVKGTDTQYF.

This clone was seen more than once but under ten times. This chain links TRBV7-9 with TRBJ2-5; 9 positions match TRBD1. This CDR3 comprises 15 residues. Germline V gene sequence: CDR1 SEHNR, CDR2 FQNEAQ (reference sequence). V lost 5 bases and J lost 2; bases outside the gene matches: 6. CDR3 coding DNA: TGTGCCAGCAGCAAAAAGGACAGGGGACAAGAGACCCAGTACTTC. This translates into CASSKKDRGQETQYF. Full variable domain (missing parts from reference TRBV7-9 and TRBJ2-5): DTGVSQNPRHKITKRGQNVTFRCDPISEHNRLYWYRQTLGQGPEFLTYFQNEAQLEKSRLLSDRFSAERPKGSFSTLEIQRTEQGDSAMYLCASSKKDRGQETQYFGPGTRLLVL.

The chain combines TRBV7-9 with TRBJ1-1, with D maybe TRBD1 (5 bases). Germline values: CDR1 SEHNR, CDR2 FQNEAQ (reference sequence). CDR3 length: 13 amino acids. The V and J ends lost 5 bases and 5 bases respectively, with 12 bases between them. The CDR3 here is CASSEGRETEAFF. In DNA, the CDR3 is TGTGCCAGCAGCGAGGGGAGGGAAACTGAAGCTTTCTTT.

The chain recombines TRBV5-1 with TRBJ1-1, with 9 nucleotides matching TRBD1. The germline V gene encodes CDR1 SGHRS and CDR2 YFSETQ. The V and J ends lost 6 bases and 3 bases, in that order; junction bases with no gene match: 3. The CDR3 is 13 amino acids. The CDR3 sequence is CASKWTGDTEAFF. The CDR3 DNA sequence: TGCGCCAGCAAGTGGACAGGGGACACTGAAGCTTTCTTT.

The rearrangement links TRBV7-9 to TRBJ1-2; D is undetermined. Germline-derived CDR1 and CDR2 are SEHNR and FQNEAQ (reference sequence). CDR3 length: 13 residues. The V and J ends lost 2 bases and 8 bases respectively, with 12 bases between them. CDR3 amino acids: CASSLSGEVGYTF. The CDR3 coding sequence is TGTGCCAGCAGCTTATCTGGGGAGGTCGGCTACACCTTC.

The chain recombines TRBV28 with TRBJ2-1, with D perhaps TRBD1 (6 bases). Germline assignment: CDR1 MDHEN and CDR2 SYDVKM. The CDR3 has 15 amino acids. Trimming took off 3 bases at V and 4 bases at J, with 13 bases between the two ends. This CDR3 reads CASSFPGQPYNEQFF. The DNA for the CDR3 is TGTGCCAGCAGTTTTCCAGGACAGCCATACAATGAGCAGTTCTTC.

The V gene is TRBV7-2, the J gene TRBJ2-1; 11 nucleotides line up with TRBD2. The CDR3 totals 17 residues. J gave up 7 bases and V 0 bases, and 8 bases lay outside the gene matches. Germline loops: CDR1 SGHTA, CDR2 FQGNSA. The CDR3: CASSLALPGTSGNEQFF. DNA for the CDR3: TGTGCCAGCAGCTTAGCGCTCCCCGGGACTAGCGGTAATGAGCAGTTCTTC.

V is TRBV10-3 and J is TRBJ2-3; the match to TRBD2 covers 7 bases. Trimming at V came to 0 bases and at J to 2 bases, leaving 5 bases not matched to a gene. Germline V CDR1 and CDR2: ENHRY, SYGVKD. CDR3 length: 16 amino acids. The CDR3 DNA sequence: TGTGCCATCAGTGAGTCTCTAGCGGTTCACACAGATACGCAGTATTTT. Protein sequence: CAISESLAVHTDTQYF.

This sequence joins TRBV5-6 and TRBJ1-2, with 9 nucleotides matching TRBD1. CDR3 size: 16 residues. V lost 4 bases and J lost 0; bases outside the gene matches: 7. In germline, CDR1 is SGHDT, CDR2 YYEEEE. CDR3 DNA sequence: TGTGCCAGCAGCGCGGGGACAGGGAATACTAACTATGGCTACACCTTC. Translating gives CASSAGTGNTNYGYTF.

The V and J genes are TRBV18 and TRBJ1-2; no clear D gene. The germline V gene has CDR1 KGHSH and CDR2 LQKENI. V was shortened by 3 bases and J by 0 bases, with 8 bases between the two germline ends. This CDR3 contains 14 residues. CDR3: CASSPDSANYGYTF. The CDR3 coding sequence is TGTGCCAGCTCACCCGACTCAGCTAACTATGGCTACACCTTC. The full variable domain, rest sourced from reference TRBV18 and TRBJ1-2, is NAGVMQNPRHLVRRRGQEARLRCSPMKGHSHVYWYRQLPEEGLKFMVYLQKENIIDESGMPKERFSAEFPKEGPSILRIQQVVRGDSAAYFCASSPDSANYGYTFGSGTRLTVV.

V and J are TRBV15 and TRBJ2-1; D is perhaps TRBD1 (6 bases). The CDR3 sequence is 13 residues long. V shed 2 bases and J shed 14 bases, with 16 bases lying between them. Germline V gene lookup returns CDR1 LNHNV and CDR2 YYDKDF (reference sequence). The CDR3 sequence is CATSRFLYGTKFF. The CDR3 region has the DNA TGTGCCACCAGCAGATTCCTTTACGGGACAAAGTTCTTC.

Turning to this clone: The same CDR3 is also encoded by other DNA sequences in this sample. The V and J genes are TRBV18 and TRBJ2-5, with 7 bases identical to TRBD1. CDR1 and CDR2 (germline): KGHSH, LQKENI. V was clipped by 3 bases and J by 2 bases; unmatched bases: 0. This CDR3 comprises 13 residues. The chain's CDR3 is CASSPGQQETQYF. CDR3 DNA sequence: TGTGCCAGCTCACCGGGACAGCAAGAGACCCAGTACTTC.

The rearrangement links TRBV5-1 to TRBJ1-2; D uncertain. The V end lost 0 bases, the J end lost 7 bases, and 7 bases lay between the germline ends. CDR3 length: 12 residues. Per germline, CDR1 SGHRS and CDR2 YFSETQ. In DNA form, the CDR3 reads TGCGCCAGCAGCTTGGACAGCGGTGGCTACACCTTC. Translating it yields CASSLDSGGYTF. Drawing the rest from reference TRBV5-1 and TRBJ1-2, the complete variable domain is KAGVTQTPRYLIKTRGQQVTLSCSPISGHRSVSWYQQTPGQGLQFLFEYFSETQRNKGNFPGRFSGRQFSNSRSEMNVSTLELGDSALYLCASSLDSGGYTFGSGTRLTVV.

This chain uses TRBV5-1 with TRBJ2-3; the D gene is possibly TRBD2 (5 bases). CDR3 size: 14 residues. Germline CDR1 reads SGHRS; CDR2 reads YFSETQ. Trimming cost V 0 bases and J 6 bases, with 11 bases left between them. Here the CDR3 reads CASSLDDYSDTQYF. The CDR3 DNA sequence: TGCGCCAGCAGCTTGGATGACTACTCCGATACGCAGTATTTT.

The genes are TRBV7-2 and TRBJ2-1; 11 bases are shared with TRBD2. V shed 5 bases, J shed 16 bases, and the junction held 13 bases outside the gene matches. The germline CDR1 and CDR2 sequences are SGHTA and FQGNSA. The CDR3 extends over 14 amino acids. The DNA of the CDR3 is TGTGCCAGCAGCATATCCCCTAGCGGGGGGTTCCCTTTCTTC. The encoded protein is CASSISPSGGFPFF. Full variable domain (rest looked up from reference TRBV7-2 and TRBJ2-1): GAGVSQSPSNKVTEKGKDVELRCDPISGHTALYWYRQSLGQGLEFLIYFQGNSAPDKSGLPSDRFSAERTGGSVSTLTIQRTQQEDSAVYLCASSISPSGGFPFFGPGTRLTVL.

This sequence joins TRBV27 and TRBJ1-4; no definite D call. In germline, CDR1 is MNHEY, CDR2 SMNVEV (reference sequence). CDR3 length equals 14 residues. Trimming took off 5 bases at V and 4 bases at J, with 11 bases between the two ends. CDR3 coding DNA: TGTGCCAGCAGTCTCCAGGCCCATAATGAAAAACTGTTTTTT. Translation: CASSLQAHNEKLFF.